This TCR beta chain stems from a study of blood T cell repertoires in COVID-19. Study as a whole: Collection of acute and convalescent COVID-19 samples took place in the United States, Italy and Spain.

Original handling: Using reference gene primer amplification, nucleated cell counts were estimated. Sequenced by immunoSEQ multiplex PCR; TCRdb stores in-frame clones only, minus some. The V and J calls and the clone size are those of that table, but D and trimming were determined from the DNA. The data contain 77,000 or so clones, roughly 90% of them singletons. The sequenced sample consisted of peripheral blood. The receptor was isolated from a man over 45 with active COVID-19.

Here the CDR3 reads CASSRDREETQYF. The DNA for the CDR3 is TGTGCCAGCAGCAGGGACAGGGAAGAGACCCAGTACTTC. The chain is built from TRBV6-5 and TRBJ2-5; 9 positions match TRBD1. The J segment lost 3 bases and the V segment lost 6 bases, leaving 2 bases of the junction unmatched. Germline V gene sequence: CDR1 MNHEY, CDR2 SVGAGI. The CDR3 has 13 residues.